Listed below are T cell receptor beta chains from one sample, sequenced in a study of T cell responses to AZD1222 COVID-19 vaccine. Data came from immunoSEQ multiplex PCR; TCRdb stores just in-frame clones and leaves some out. The data show about 180,000 clones, around nine tenths seen once. Sequenced here: peripheral blood, sampled on day 0 of AZD1222 vaccination. These receptors all stem from an adult in good health. The CDR3 runs from the conserved cysteine through the conserved F or W. The D gene is left open where the match is weak. Clone sizes are given selectively: once, few, many, or a class where the clone is expanded.

cdr3_aa | cdr3_nt | cdr3_length | clone_size | j_call | d_call | v_call
CASSVAGGDTEAFF | TGTGCCAGCAGCGTAGCTGGAGGGGACACTGAAGCTTTCTTT | 14 | NA | TRBJ1-1 | NA | TRBV9
CASSVTVNTEAFF | TGCGCCAGCAGTGTAACGGTGAACACTGAAGCTTTCTTT | 13 | NA | TRBJ1-1 | NA | TRBV10-1
CASSQPRLAGARNEQFF | TGTGCCAGCAGCCAGCCGCGACTAGCGGGAGCTCGGAATGAGCAGTTCTTC | 17 | NA | TRBJ2-1 | TRBD2 | TRBV3-1/TRBV3-2
CASLDRVGNQPQHF | TGTGCCAGCCTAGACAGGGTAGGCAATCAGCCCCAGCATTTT | 14 | NA | TRBJ1-5 | TRBD1 | TRBV6-5
CAISESLATDTQYF | TGTGCCATCAGTGAGTCGCTAGCGACAGATACGCAGTATTTT | 14 | NA | TRBJ2-3 | NA | TRBV10-3
CASSATSGTYEQYF | TGCGCCAGCAGCGCCACTAGCGGAACTTACGAGCAGTACTTC | 14 | NA | TRBJ2-7 | TRBD2 | TRBV5-1
CASSESFGRLNEQFF | TGCGCCAGCAGTGAGTCTTTCGGGCGCCTCAATGAGCAGTTCTTC | 15 | NA | TRBJ2-1 | NA | TRBV10-2
CATSRVQGVFSGNTIYF | TGTGCCACCAGCAGAGTGCAGGGGGTTTTTTCTGGAAACACCATATATTTT | 17 | NA | TRBJ1-3 | TRBD1 | TRBV15
CASSQDRKFPDTQYF | TGTGCCAGCAGCCAAGATCGGAAGTTCCCAGATACGCAGTATTTT | 15 | NA | TRBJ2-3 | NA | TRBV3-1/TRBV3-2
CATSRETGSLSFLQYF | TGTGCCACCAGCAGGGAAACCGGGTCCCTTTCTTTCTTGCAGTACTTC | 16 | NA | TRBJ2-7 | NA | TRBV15
CAWRGGQETQYF | TGTGCCTGGAGAGGCGGGCAAGAGACCCAGTACTTC | 12 | NA | TRBJ2-5 | NA | TRBV30
CASSSRDNYYNEQFF | TGTGCCAGCAGTTCCCGGGACAACTACTACAATGAGCAGTTCTTC | 15 | NA | TRBJ2-1 | NA | TRBV6-5
CASSPGSNNSPLHF | TGTGCCAGCTCACCAGGGAGTAATAATTCACCCCTCCACTTT | 14 | once | TRBJ1-6 | NA | TRBV18
CASSLRGGFEQYF | TGTGCCAGCAGCCTACGCGGGGGTTTCGAGCAGTACTTC | 13 | NA | TRBJ2-7 | TRBD2 | TRBV7-8
CASSLGTGNQPQHF | TGCGCCAGCAGCTTGGGGACGGGCAATCAGCCCCAGCATTTT | 14 | NA | TRBJ1-5 | NA | TRBV5-1
CASRDRTGTVQETQYF | TGTGCCAGCAGAGACCGGACAGGTACAGTCCAAGAGACCCAGTACTTC | 16 | NA | TRBJ2-5 | TRBD1 | TRBV2
CASSYPGPEAFF | TGTGCCAGCAGTTACCCCGGGCCTGAAGCTTTCTTT | 12 | NA | TRBJ1-1 | NA | TRBV6-5
CASSLDRGLETQYF | TGCGCCAGCAGCTTGGACAGGGGGCTGGAGACCCAGTACTTC | 14 | NA | TRBJ2-5 | TRBD1 | TRBV5-1
CASSSTLGYGYTF | TGTGCCAGCAGTTCAACACTGGGCTATGGCTACACCTTC | 13 | NA | TRBJ1-2 | NA | TRBV12-3/TRBV12-4
CASTQDQGNRGEYGYTF | TGCGCCAGCACCCAAGATCAGGGGAACAGGGGGGAATATGGCTACACCTTC | 17 | once | TRBJ1-2 | TRBD1 | TRBV4-1
CASSSRLGLNEQFF | TGTGCCAGCAGCTCCAGACTAGGCCTTAATGAGCAGTTCTTC | 14 | NA | TRBJ2-1 | NA | TRBV7-8
CASSDAEVETQYF | TGTGCCAGCAGTGATGCAGAAGTAGAGACCCAGTACTTC | 13 | NA | TRBJ2-5 | NA | TRBV6-1
CASSQTSGREGTGELFF | TGTGCCAGCAGCCAGACTAGCGGGAGGGAGGGGACCGGGGAGCTGTTTTTT | 17 | NA | TRBJ2-2 | TRBD2 | TRBV3-1/TRBV3-2
CAISAEGNNEQFF | TGTGCCATCAGCGCGGAGGGAAACAATGAGCAGTTCTTC | 13 | NA | TRBJ2-1 | NA | TRBV10-3
CASSVGLAGGPYNEQFF | TGTGCCAGCAGCGTAGGGCTAGCGGGAGGGCCTTACAATGAGCAGTTCTTC | 17 | NA | TRBJ2-1 | TRBD2 | TRBV9
CASSLYRAVGDYGYTF | TGTGCCAGCAGCCTGTACCGGGCAGTGGGAGACTATGGCTACACCTTC | 16 | NA | TRBJ1-2 | NA | TRBV7-8
CASSLSPGPGTEAFF | TGTGCCAGCAGTTTATCTCCGGGGCCGGGGACTGAAGCTTTCTTT | 15 | NA | TRBJ1-1 | NA | TRBV27
CASSYSGENNEQFF | TGTGCCAGCAGTTACTCTGGAGAAAACAATGAGCAGTTCTTC | 14 | NA | TRBJ2-1 | NA | TRBV6-6
CASSPRTGGNSPLHF | TGTGCCAGCAGCCCCCGGACAGGGGGTAATTCACCCCTCCACTTT | 15 | NA | TRBJ1-6 | TRBD1 | TRBV7-2
CTSSPGGRWAGANVLTF | TGCACCAGCAGCCCAGGCGGGAGGTGGGCTGGGGCCAACGTCCTGACTTTC | 17 | NA | TRBJ2-6 | NA | TRBV1
CASSLGGGNTEAFF | TGCGCCAGCAGCTTGGGGGGAGGGAACACTGAAGCTTTCTTT | 14 | few | TRBJ1-1 | NA | TRBV5-1
CASHGGETSPLHF | TGTGCCAGTCACGGGGGGGAAACTTCACCCCTCCACTTT | 13 | few | TRBJ1-6 | NA | TRBV7-9
CASSKRGLAVHYEQYF | TGTGCCAGCAGCAAAAGGGGCCTAGCGGTTCATTACGAGCAGTACTTC | 16 | NA | TRBJ2-7 | NA | TRBV21-1
CASSLEGTAGANVLTF | TGTGCCAGCAGCTTAGAGGGAACTGCTGGGGCCAACGTCCTGACTTTC | 16 | NA | TRBJ2-6 | NA | TRBV7-6
CASTHMEEITDTQYF | TGTGCCAGCACACATATGGAGGAAATTACAGATACGCAGTATTTT | 15 | NA | TRBJ2-3 | NA | TRBV6-5